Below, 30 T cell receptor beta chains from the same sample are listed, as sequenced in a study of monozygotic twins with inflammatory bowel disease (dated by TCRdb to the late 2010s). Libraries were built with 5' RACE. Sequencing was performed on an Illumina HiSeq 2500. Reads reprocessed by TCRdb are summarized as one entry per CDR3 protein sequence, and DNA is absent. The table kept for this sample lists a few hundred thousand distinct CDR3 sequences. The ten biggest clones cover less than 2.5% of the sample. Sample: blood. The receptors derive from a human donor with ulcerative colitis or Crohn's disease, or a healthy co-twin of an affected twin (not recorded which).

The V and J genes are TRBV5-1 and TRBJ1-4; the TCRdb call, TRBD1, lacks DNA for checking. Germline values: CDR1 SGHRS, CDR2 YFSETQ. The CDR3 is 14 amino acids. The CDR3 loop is CASSFEQGGEKLFF. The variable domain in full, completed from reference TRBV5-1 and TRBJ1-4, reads KAGVTQTPRYLIKTRGQQVTLSCSPISGHRSVSWYQQTPGQGLQFLFEYFSETQRNKGNFPGRFSGRQFSNSRSEMNVSTLELGDSALYLCASSFEQGGEKLFFGSGTQLSVL.

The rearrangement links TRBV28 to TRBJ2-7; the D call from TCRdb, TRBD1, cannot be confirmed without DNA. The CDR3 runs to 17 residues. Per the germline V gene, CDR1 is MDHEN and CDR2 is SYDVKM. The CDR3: CASRDRDRGPLTYEQYF. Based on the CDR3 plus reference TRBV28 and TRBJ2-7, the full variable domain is DVKVTQSSRYLVKRTGEKVFLECVQDMDHENMFWYRQDPGLGLRLIYFSYDVKMKEKGDIPEGYSVSREKKERFSLILESASTNQTSMYLCASRDRDRGPLTYEQYFGPGTRLTVT.

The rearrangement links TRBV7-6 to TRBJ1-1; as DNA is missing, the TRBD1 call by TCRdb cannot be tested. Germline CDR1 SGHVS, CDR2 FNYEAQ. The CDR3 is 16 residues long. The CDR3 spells CASSPRQGTANTEAFF. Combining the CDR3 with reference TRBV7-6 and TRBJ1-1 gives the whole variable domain GAGVSQSPRYKVTKRGQDVALRCDPISGHVSLYWYRQALGQGPEFLTYFNYEAQQDKSGLPNDRFSAERPEGSISTLTIQRTEQRDSAMYRCASSPRQGTANTEAFFGQGTRLTVV.

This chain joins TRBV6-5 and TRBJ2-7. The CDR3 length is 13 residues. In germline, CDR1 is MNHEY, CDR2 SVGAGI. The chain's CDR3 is CASSYSISYEQYF.

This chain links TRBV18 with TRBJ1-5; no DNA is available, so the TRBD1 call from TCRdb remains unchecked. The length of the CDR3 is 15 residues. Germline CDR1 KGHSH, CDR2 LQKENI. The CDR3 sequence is CASSPGAGGNQPQHF.

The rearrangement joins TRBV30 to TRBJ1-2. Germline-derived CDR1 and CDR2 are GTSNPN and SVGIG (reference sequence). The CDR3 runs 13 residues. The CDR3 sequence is CAWILPSNYGYTF.

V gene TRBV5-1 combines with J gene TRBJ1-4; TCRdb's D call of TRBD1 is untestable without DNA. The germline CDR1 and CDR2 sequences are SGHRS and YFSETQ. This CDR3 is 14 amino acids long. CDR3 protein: CASSRGTHNEKLFF.

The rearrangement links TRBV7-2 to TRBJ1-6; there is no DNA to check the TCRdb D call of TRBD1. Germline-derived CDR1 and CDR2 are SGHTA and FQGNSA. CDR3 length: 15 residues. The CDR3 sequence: CASSSLDRGSSPLHF.

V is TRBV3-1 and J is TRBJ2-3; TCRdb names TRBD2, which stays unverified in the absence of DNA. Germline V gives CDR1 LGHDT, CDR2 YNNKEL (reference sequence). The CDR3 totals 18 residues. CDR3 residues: CASSQGLLAGGRTDTQYF.

The chain's CDR3 is CSAVTGFNVPQHF. The gene calls are TRBV20-1 and TRBJ1-5. Germline CDR1 reads DFQATT; CDR2 reads SNEGSKA (reference sequence). This CDR3 contains 13 residues.

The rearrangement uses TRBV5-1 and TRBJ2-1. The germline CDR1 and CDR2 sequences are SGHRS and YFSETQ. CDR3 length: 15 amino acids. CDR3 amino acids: CASSRTHSSYNEQFF.

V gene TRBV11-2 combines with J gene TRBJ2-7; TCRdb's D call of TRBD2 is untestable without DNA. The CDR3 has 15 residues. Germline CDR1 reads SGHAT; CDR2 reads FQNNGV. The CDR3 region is CASSGVAGGTYEQYF.

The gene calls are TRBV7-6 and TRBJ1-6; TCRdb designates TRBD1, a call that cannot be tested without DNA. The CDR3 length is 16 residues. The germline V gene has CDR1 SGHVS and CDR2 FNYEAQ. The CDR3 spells CASSSGGQIINSPLHF.

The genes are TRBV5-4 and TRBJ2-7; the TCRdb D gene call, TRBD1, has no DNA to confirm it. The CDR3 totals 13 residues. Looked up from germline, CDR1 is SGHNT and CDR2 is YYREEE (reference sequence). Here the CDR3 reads CASGRPESYEQYF.

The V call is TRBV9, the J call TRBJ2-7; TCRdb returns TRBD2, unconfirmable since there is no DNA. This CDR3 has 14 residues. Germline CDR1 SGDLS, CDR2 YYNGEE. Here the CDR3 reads CASSVTSGPYEQYF. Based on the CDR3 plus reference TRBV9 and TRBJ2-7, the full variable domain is DSGVTQTPKHLITATGQRVTLRCSPRSGDLSVYWYQQSLDQGLQFLIQYYNGEERAKGNILERFSAQQFPDLHSELNLSSLELGDSALYFCASSVTSGPYEQYFGPGTRLTVT.

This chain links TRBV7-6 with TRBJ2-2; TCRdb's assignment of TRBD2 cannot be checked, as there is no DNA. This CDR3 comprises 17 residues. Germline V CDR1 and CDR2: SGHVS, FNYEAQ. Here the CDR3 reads CASSLGHPGGPTGELFF.

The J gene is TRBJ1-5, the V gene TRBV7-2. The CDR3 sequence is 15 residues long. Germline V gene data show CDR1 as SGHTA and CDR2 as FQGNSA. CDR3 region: CASSLEGWGNQPQHF.

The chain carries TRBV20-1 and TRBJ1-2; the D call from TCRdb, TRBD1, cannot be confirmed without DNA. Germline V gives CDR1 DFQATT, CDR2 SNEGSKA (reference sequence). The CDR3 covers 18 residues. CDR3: CSARAKGGDGRTNYGYTF.

The CDR3 here is CASSQVLDRVGDNEQFF. This chain links TRBV4-1 with TRBJ2-1; TCRdb selects TRBD1, and the lack of DNA leaves this call unchecked. The CDR3 is 17 amino acids. From germline, CDR1 is MGHRA and CDR2 YSYEKL.

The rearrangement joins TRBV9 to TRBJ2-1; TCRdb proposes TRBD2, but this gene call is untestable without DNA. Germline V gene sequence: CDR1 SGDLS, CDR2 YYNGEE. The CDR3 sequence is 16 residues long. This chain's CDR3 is CASSVRLAGGPGEQFF.

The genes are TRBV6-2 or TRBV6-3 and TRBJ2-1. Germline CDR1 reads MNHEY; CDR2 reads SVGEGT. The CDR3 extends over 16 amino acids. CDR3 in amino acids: CASSEARLPTYNEQFF.

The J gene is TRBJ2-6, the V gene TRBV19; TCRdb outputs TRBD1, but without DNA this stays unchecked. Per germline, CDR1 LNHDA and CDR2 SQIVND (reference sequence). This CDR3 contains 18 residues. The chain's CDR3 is CASTPDSFRVVGANVLTF.

The CDR3 here is CASSSKLNTEAFF. This sequence joins TRBV6-5 and TRBJ1-1. This CDR3 has 13 residues. The germline V gene has CDR1 MNHEY and CDR2 SVGAGI.

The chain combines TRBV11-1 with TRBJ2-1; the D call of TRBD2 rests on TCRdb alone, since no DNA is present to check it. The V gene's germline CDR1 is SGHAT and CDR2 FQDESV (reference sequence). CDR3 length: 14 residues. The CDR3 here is CASSPAAGIHEQFF.

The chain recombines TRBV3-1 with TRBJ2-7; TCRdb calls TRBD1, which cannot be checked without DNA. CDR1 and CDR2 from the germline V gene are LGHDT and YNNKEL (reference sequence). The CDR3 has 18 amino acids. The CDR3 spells CASSQGFLRDRGSYEQYF.

CDR3 residues: CASSYIAGSYNEQFF. The V gene is TRBV7-2, the J gene TRBJ2-1; TCRdb indicates TRBD2, and absent DNA this call remains unverified. Germline CDR1 SGHTA, CDR2 FQGNSA. The CDR3 extends over 15 amino acids.

The CDR3 spells CASSLGARGTEAFF. V and J are TRBV5-1 and TRBJ1-1; the D call from TCRdb, TRBD1, cannot be confirmed without DNA. CDR3 length: 14 residues. Germline values: CDR1 SGHRS, CDR2 YFSETQ.

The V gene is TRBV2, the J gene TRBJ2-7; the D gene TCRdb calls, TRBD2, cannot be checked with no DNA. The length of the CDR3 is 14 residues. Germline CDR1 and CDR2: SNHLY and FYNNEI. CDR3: CASRGTSGPYEQYF.

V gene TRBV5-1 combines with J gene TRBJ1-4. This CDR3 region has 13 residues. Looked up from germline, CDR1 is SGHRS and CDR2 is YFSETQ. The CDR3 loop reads CASSLGRDEKLFF.

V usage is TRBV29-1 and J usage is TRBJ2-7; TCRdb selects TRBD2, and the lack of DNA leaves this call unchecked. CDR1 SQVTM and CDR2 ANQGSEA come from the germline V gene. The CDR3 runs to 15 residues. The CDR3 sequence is CSAGLAGVFTHEQFF.